This T cell receptor (beta chain) was sequenced for a study of CD4 T cells in relation to SARS-CoV-2 and coronaviruses. The wider study: ViraFEST: roughly ten-day antigen culture of PBMCs, then TCR beta CDR3 sequencing. General study results and limits: No crossreactivity against non-spike viral proteins was tested here. Monoreactive clones expanded significantly more to SARS-CoV-2 than crossreactive clones did.

The unexposed donors gave CD4+ T cells in about 2011-2018, prior to COVID-19. After about 10 days of culture, CD4+ T cells were isolated. Testing used SARS-CoV-2 S/N and four cold-coronavirus spikes on unexposed-donor CD4+ T cells, cells permitting. About this clone itself: Antigen specificity is unknown.

Germline-derived CDR1 and CDR2 are SQVTM and ANQGSEA. The germline V and J ends were trimmed by 4 bases and 0 bases, with 4 bases remaining between them. CDR3 length: 12 amino acids. Sequencing used immunoSEQ multiplex PCR; TCRdb keeps in-frame clones, though not all of them. The profile shows around 32,000 clones, roughly 72% of them singletons. The receptor's source is a human donor in good health. The sequenced sample consisted of CD4+ T cells from PBMCs, cultured in vitro. The chain has TRBV29-1 and TRBJ1-3; no definite D call. CDR3 amino acids: CSVVISGNTIYF. DNA for the CDR3: TGCAGCGTTGTTATCTCTGGAAACACCATATATTTT.